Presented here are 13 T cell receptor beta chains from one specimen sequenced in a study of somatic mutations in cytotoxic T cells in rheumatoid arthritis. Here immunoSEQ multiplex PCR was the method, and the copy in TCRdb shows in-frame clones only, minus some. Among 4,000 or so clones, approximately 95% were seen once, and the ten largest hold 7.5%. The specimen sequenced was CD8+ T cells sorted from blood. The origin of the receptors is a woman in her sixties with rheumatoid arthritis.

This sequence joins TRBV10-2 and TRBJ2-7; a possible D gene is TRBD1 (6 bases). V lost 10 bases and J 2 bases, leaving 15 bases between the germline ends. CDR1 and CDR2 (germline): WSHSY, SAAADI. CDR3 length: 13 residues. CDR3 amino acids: CANAPGEAYEQYF. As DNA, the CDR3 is TGCGCCAACGCGCCAGGGGAAGCCTACGAGCAGTACTTC.

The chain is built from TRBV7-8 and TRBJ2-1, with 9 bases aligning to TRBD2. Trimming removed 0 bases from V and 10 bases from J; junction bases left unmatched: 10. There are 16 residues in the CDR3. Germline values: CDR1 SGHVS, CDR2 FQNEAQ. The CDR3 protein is CASSLAYQAGGGEQFF. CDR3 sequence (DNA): TGTGCCAGCAGCTTAGCGTATCAAGCGGGAGGAGGGGAGCAGTTCTTC.

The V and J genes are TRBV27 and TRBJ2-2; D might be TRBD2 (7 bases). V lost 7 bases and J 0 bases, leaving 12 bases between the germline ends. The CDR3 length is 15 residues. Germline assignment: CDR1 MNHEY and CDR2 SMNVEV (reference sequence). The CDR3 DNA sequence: TGTGCCAGCACCCTCGGGGGGCCGAACACCGGGGAGCTGTTTTTT. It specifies CASTLGGPNTGELFF.

The CDR3 region has the DNA TGCGCCAGCATGGAGGGCGGGGGGCCTAACCCCCGCACAGATACGCAGTATTTT. It specifies CASMEGGGPNPRTDTQYF. The chain carries TRBV5-1 and TRBJ2-3, with 8 positions matching TRBD2. The V gene end was trimmed by 6 bases and the J gene end by 1 base; junction bases not matched to a gene: 16. Looked up from germline, CDR1 is SGHRS and CDR2 is YFSETQ. The CDR3 spans 18 residues.

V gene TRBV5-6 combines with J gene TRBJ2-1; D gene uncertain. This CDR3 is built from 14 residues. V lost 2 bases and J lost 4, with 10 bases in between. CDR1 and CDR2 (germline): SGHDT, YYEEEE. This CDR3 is CASSFWRNYNEQFF. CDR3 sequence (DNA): TGTGCCAGCAGCTTTTGGCGGAATTACAATGAGCAGTTCTTC.

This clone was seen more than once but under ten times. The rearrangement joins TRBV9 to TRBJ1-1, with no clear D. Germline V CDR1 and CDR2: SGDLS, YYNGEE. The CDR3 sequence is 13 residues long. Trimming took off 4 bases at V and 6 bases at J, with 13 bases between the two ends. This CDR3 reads CASSPGEGAEAFF. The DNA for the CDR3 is TGTGCCAGCAGCCCTGGGGAGGGCGCTGAAGCTTTCTTT.

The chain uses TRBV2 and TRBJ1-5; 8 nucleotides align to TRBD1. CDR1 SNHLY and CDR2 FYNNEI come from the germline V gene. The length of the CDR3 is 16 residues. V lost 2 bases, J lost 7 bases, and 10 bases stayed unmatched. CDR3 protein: CASSETRTGINQPQHF. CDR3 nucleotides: TGTGCCAGCAGTGAAACTAGGACAGGGATTAACCAGCCCCAGCATTTT.

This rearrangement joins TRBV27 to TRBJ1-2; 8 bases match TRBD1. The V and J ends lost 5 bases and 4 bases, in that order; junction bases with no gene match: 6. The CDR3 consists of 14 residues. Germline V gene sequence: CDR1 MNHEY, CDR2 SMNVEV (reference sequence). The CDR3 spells CASSIQGATYGYTF. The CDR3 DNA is TGTGCCAGCAGTATCCAGGGGGCAACCTATGGCTACACCTTC.

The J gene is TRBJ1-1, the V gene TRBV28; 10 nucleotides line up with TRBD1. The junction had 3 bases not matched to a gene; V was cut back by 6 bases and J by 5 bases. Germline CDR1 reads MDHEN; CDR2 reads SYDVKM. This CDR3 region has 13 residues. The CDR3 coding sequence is TGTGCCAGCAGGACAGGGGGCGGAACTGAAGCTTTCTTT. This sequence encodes CASRTGGGTEAFF.

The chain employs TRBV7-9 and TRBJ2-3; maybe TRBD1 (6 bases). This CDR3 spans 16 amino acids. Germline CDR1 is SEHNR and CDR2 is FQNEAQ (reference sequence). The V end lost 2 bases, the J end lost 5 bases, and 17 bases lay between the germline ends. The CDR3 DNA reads TGTGCCAGCAGCTTACTTCGGCAGGGGCAGGGAGATACGCAGTATTTT. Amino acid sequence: CASSLLRQGQGDTQYF.

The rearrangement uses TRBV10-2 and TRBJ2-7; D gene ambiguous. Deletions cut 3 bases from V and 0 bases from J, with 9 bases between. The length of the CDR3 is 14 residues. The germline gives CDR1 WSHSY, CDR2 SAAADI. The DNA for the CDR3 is TGCGCCAGCAGTGATTCCTGGAGCTCCTACGAGCAGTACTTC. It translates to CASSDSWSSYEQYF.

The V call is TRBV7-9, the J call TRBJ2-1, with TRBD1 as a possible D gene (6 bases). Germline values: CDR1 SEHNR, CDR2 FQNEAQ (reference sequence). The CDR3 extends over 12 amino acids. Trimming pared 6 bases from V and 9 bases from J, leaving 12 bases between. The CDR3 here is CASRRTEVEQFF. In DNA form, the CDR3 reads TGTGCCAGCAGGCGGACAGAGGTTGAGCAGTTCTTC.

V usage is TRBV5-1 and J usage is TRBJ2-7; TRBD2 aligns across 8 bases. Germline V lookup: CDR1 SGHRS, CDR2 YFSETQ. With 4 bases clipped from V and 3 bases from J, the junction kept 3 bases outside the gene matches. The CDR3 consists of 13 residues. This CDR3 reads CASSARGVYEQYF. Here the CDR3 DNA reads TGCGCCAGCAGCGCGCGGGGGGTCTACGAGCAGTACTTC.